The clone carrying this T cell receptor beta chain was seen many times. A single record per CDR3 protein comes from TCRdb applying MiXCR to the reads. The table records around 270,000 distinct CDR3 sequences, approximately 9.2% of them present only once. This specimen comes from a study of T cell repertoires in cytomegalovirus infection. This TCR derives from a human donor in good health (CMV status not recorded). Some clones in this sample may be carry-over from other donors' samples. Sequencing was done on a sample of PBMCs.

The CDR3 sequence is CASSLAPTGLAEQYF. The CDR3 nucleotides read TGTGCCAGCAGCTTAGCGCCGACGGGGTTGGCCGAGCAGTACTTC. The rearrangement joins TRBV7-2 to TRBJ2-7; weak D call: TRBD2 (5 bases). Trimming cost V 0 bases and J 6 bases, with 15 bases left between them. The CDR3 is 15 amino acids. Germline loops: CDR1 SGHTA, CDR2 FQGNSA.